This T cell receptor beta chain was found in a study of metastatic and nonmetastatic thyroid tumors (dated by TCRdb to about 2020). General notes on the study: Repertoires from peripheral blood and from tumor or nodule tissue samples of malignant and benign thyroid patients were compared. Study-wide conclusions, independent of this receptor: In both blood and tumor samples, malignant tumors were reported to have significantly higher TCR beta diversity than benign nodules.

The CDR3 runs 9 residues from the cysteine to the phenylalanine. The DNA shown is the 27-base CDR3, in frame from base 1. The germline V gene encodes CDR1 DFQATT and CDR2 SNEGSKA (reference sequence). The trim is 5 bases for V and 5 bases for J, with a gap of 4 bases between the germline ends. No patient had received any treatment before thyroid surgery. The study retrospectively analysed patient clinical samples collected from the early 2010s to the late 2010s using T-cell receptor beta sequencing. Libraries were built with PCR. The run used an Illumina HiSeq 4000. High-throughput sequencing was used to profile the TCR beta-chain CDR3 region of each patient. The authors' pipeline ran thus. The researchers built a classifier to tell apart papillary thyroid cancer patients with distant metastasis, based on CDR3 differences among clinicopathological groups. To measure repertoire diversity the researchers used the Shannon index, while the Morisita-Horn index served to gauge how similar the tumor and blood repertoires were. TCRdb redid the processing of the public reads, applying fastp at Q25 and MiXCR, and retained in-frame beta chains. Clone size and V and J calls follow TCRdb, not the original study. This sample holds under 35,000 clones; over 15% were observed only once. The biggest ten clones account for over 4% of the sample.

In its sample, this clone comes out as medium-sized (0.01 to 0.1%). Its antigen is currently not known. The record has no base qualities; no much larger clone is one base away. The clonotype originates from a female donor with papillary thyroid cancer or a benign thyroid nodule (not recorded which). Some clones in this sample may be carry-over from other donors' samples. The rearrangement combines TRBV20-1 with TRBJ2-7; the D gene cannot be named for sure. Material for sequencing was blood. The encoded CDR3 is CSAAHEQYF. The nucleotides are TGCAGTGCTGCCCACGAGCAGTACTTC.